Reported below is one T cell receptor (beta chain). It lacks a known antigen. Within one base of it there is no much larger clone, and no base qualities were kept. The cohort was made up of roughly 670 healthy bone marrow donors. Cohort members were all nominally healthy when sampled, although unrecorded immune exposures were likely present. The donor was CMV seropositive and was included in the group of 250 to 350 seropositive cohort members. A peripheral blood sample was provided by each donor, and peripheral blood mononuclear cells were used for TCR beta sequencing. Genomic DNA extraction from the blood cell samples was performed with the Qiagen DNeasy Blood Extraction Kit. This record comes from a study of cytomegalovirus exposure and HLA in healthy donors (dated by TCRdb to the late 2010s). At the level of the whole study: An earlier analysis of roughly 500 of the donors reported more than 250 Gb of sequence data and some 100 million unique TCR beta sequences from 150 million to 200 million T cells. An early release that covered some 630 HLA-typed donors contained approximately 300 gigabases of sequencing data and roughly 84 million unique TCR sequences. The genetic ancestry cluster associated with self-reported Caucasian donors included roughly 84% of the 300 to 400 genotyped donors. The study aimed to test whether signatures of past pathogen exposure could be identified by cataloging public T cell receptors. Using immunosequencing, the study profiled T cell repertoires from 500 to 800 subjects and related those repertoires to cytomegalovirus serostatus. In addition to the first cohort of 650 to 800 subjects, a separate validation cohort of 120 different subjects was used. High-throughput TCR immunosequencing, statistical association of individual TCRs with disease status, and machine learning were combined to predict cytomegalovirus infection status. In a later analysis, previously published TCR beta repertoires from several hundred donors were re-analyzed and high-resolution HLA genotyping was added so that TCR occurrence patterns could be studied. Rather than using new phenotypic data, the later analysis identified candidate immune exposures from TCR beta sequences and from how often those sequences occurred across donors. An earlier analysis of roughly 580 of the donors used high-throughput TCR beta sequencing to judge whether each TCR beta V gene segment behaved as functional or pseudogenic. Donor age, sex, ethnicity and CMV serostatus were compiled alongside the repertoire data. A later genetic analysis took genome-wide SNP genotypes for about 55% of the 666 donors and used that subset as a discovery cohort. Every discovery cohort repertoire had been produced on one sequencing platform. HLA typing included class I and class II loci at four-digit resolution. Typing coverage differed by locus: A, B, C, DRB1 and DQB1 were typed in about 620-630 donors, DQA1 in about 510, DPA1 in some 600, and DPB1 in 472. Four to six DR-DQ haplotypes were handled as single units for association and clustering, since linkage in the cohort was strong. Among roughly 370 genotyped donors of the cohort, an average of approximately 240,000 unique TCR beta nucleotide sequences were sequenced per donor, around 18% of them non-productive. What the study reported, not specific to this receptor: The only immune exposure information available for the cohort was CMV serostatus. Linkage disequilibrium might explain the correlated functional status among segregating V segments, but an unknown experimental factor could not be excluded. Presence/absence analyses assumed roughly uniform sequencing depth across donors, an assumption that may not hold. When HLA alleles, especially DR and DQ, strongly co-occurred, TCR associations were difficult to assign to individual alleles. In vitro tests confirmed that a few of the cytomegalovirus-associated TCR beta chains recognize cytomegalovirus antigens. In a later analysis, TCR association rates were found to vary across HLA loci, with the most associated TCRs seen for DRB1 alleles and the fewest for HLA-C alleles. Specific HLA alleles were associated with 15,000 to 20,000 TCR beta sequences at a false discovery rate of 0.05 in a later analysis. An association between a missense DCLRE1C variant and V-gene and J-gene trimming of TCR beta chains was found in a later genetic analysis and replicated in an independent cohort. Because counts were too low, more than 15 rarely observed V segments, including chromosome 9 orphons, were left out of the earlier analysis of over 550 of the donors. Most TCR sequences were seen in very few donors, while some public TCRs were found in many individuals. A group of highly shared sequence variants was considered likely to be a technical artifact of the sequencing pipeline. A further reported finding was that TCR beta sequences accurately predicted the HLA-A and HLA-B alleles for most subjects in the first cohort. It was suggested by the authors that the approach could potentially be generalized to other disease states and immunological phenotypes. A total of 150 to 200 TCR beta chains were listed by the study as associated with cytomegalovirus. Because HLA typing was unavailable for some donors at each locus, only the typed subset was used in association tests. A later genetic analysis reported fewer N-insertions in productive TCRs among donors in an Asian-associated ancestry cluster than the roughly 700-donor mean. In both the original and validation cohorts, the classifier was reported to diagnose cytomegalovirus status with high specificity and sensitivity. In a later analysis, HLA-associated TCR beta chains were found to be more clonally expanded and to have lower generation probabilities than equally common non-associated chains. A later analysis found that most CMV-associated TCR beta chains appeared HLA-restricted, with HLA associations seemingly driven largely by CMV exposure. In a later analysis, several top co-occurrence clusters were reported to appear linked to parvovirus B19, influenza, CMV and Epstein-Barr virus. This cohort had only TCR beta chains sequenced, and the lack of alpha or paired-chain data limited which features could be detected. Some IMGT-functional V segments, including TRBV6-2 and TRBV6-3, could not be distinguished by the 87-base-pair reads and were therefore excluded. In an earlier analysis of roughly 500 of the donors, most TCR beta V segments appeared in productive rearrangements about 90% or about 30% of the time, broadly matching IMGT annotations.

Library preparation was by the immunoSEQ multiplex PCR assay. For the multiplex PCR, a mixture combining 60 forward primers for TCR Vbeta segments and 13 reverse primers for TCR Jbeta segments was used. A multiplex PCR assay on genomic DNA amplified the CDR3 region of rearranged TCR beta genes. On the Illumina HiSeq System, the amplified TCR beta libraries were sequenced as 87-base-pair reads. The paper's processing steps were these. A later analysis counted tens of millions of unique TCR beta chains across the 500 to 850 repertoires, and roughly 9.9 million of these chains were shared by at least two donors. Raw reads were error-corrected and collapsed into unique sequences with a nearest-neighbor algorithm that merged closely related sequences to remove PCR and sequencing errors. Alignment of CDR3 sequences to IMGT reference sequences was used to assign V, D and J gene segments. For a sequence to be retained, a match of at least six nucleotides to both a V gene segment and a J gene segment was required. Rearrangements were called productive when the CDR3 lacked stop codons and stayed in frame with V and J; all others were non-productive. CDR3 was defined by IMGT convention, running from the second conserved V-encoded cysteine to the conserved J-encoded phenylalanine. Sequences without an unambiguous match to a single V gene segment were excluded from the earlier analysis of several hundred of the donors. In an earlier analysis of some 590 of the donors, a V segment was called functional when productive rearrangements were above 56.7%, and segregating when the standard deviation between donors exceeded 5%. A statistical classification framework was developed to diagnose cytomegalovirus status using the catalog of TCR beta chain sequences. In a later analysis, TCR nucleotide sequences were compared against IMGT/GENE-DB human TR gene sequences so that V and J genes could be assigned. A later analysis assigned CDR3 sequences and most-parsimonious VDJ recombination scenarios with the TCRdist pipeline. In a later analysis, each TCR beta chain was defined by its CDR3 amino acid sequence together with its V-gene family, and reads without a unique V-gene family were excluded. As a way to deal with suspected cross-contamination and a sequencing artifact, a later analysis dropped approximately 590 nucleotide sequences that were highly shared and had low generation probability. A later analysis calculated a clonal expansion index for each public chain from normalized within-repertoire ranks of inferred template counts. In a later analysis, generation probabilities were computed with a VDJ recombination model fitted to out-of-frame rearrangements, and the resulting probabilities were checked against IGoR. Hypergeometric tests were used in a later analysis to score TCR-TCR, TCR-HLA and TCR-CMV co-occurrence, with a repertoire-size bias correction applied to the TCR pairs. To estimate false discovery rates, a later analysis permuted the HLA or CMV assignments 20 times. In a later analysis, co-occurring TCRs were grouped using DBSCAN, with TCRdist sequence similarity added in when clustering inside HLA-allele-positive subsets. Repertoires with fewer than 30,000 or more than 120,000 public chains were left out of co-occurrence clustering, as were a few repertoires with anomalous nucleotide sharing. TCRdb stores this immuneACCESS table with in-frame sequences only. Part of the clones is absent; in the studies checked, under half of the shortfall reflects unresolved V genes, and no reason is known for the rest. V and J calls and clone size are given by that table; D and trimming were obtained from the DNA. Across this sample there are about 95,000 clones, with about four fifths seen only once. Of the sample, approximately 11% is held by the ten largest clones.

Based on the germline V gene, the CDR1 and CDR2 sequences are MNHNS and SASEGT. Reading from cysteine to phenylalanine, the CDR3 counts 13 amino acids. Just CDR3 DNA is preserved here, 39 bases in frame from base 1. Between the V and J ends, shortened by 10 bases and 1 base respectively, the junction contains 11 bases. The sample consisted of PBMCs. The TCR comes from a man aged 18 to 35 in good health and CMV-seropositive. Rearrangement joined TRBV6-1 to TRBJ1-3, with the identity of the D gene unclear. The CDR3 protein sequence reads: CAITSVSGNTIYF. The base sequence is TGTGCCATCACCTCAGTTTCTGGAAACACCATATATTTT.